This is a list of T cell receptor beta chains from one sample in a study of shared clonotypes between healthy human individuals. Some clones are missing from TCRdb's copy, which holds only in-frame ones; the method was immunoSEQ multiplex PCR. The sample yields under 750,000 clones, 72% seen once. Sequenced material: memory CD4+ T cells sorted from blood. The receptors stem from a woman aged 25-40 years in good health. CDR3s include the opening cysteine and the closing phenylalanine or tryptophan. A D gene is named only where the DNA matches it firmly. Only part of the rows carry a size: once, few, many, or a class if the clone is expanded.

d_gene,v_gene,abundance,j_gene,CDR3aa,CDR3nt
.,TRBV29-1,.,TRBJ1-3,CSARQGSGNTIYF,TGCAGCGCCCGCCAGGGTTCTGGAAACACCATATATTTT
.,TRBV28,.,TRBJ2-1,CASSLSPSRQQFF,TGTGCCAGCAGTCTCTCCCCCTCGAGACAGCAGTTCTTC
TRBD2,TRBV5-1,.,TRBJ2-1,CASSFRLAGDNEQFF,TGCGCCAGCAGCTTCCGACTAGCGGGGGACAATGAGCAGTTCTTC
.,TRBV4-1,few,TRBJ2-3,CASSRQVYGSDTQYF,TGCGCCAGCAGCCGACAGGTTTATGGGTCAGATACGCAGTATTTT
TRBD1,TRBV5-1,.,TRBJ2-1,CASSTGDRDRNEQFF,TGCGCCAGCAGCACCGGGGACAGGGATAGGAATGAGCAGTTCTTC
.,TRBV29-1,.,TRBJ1-2,CSVGKGGYTF,TGCAGCGTTGGAAAGGGTGGCTACACCTTC
TRBD1,TRBV14,.,TRBJ2-3,CASSQVRQGIDTQYF,TGTGCCAGCAGCCAAGTTCGACAGGGAATAGATACGCAGTATTTT
.,TRBV7-9,.,TRBJ1-1,CASSLVAGNTEAFF,TGTGCCAGCAGCTTAGTGGCAGGGAACACTGAAGCTTTCTTT
.,TRBV6-5,.,TRBJ1-5,CASSRTADSNQPQHF,TGTGCCAGCAGTAGGACTGCTGATAGCAATCAGCCCCAGCATTTT
TRBD1,TRBV5-5,.,TRBJ2-1,CASSPRDRRNEQFF,TGTGCCAGCAGCCCCCGGGACAGGCGTAATGAGCAGTTCTTC
.,TRBV10-2,.,TRBJ1-2,CASTTGYNGYTF,TGCGCCAGCACCACGGGATACAACGGCTACACCTTC
TRBD2,TRBV6-6,.,TRBJ2-7,CASSMGASGRYEQYF,TGTGCCAGCAGCATGGGGGCTAGCGGGAGATACGAGCAGTACTTC
.,TRBV29-1,.,TRBJ1-1,CSVVQTFEAFF,TGCAGCGTTGTACAGACCTTTGAAGCTTTCTTT
.,TRBV27,.,TRBJ2-2,CASSYMNTGELFF,TGTGCCAGCAGTTATATGAACACCGGGGAGCTGTTTTTT
.,TRBV28,.,TRBJ1-4,CASSSTGTPTGEKLFF,TGTGCCAGCAGTTCCACAGGGACTCCGACGGGTGAAAAACTGTTTTTT
.,TRBV27,.,TRBJ1-5,CAPTRNGSNQPQHF,TGTGCCCCCACGAGGAACGGTAGCAATCAGCCCCAGCATTTT
TRBD2,TRBV7-8,once,TRBJ2-1,CASRTSGRYNEQFF,TGTGCCAGCAGAACATCCGGGAGGTACAATGAGCAGTTCTTC
TRBD1,TRBV27,few,TRBJ2-1,CASSPLDRASEFF,TGTGCCAGCAGTCCCCTCGACAGGGCCAGTGAGTTCTTC
.,TRBV7-2,few,TRBJ1-2,CASSLSQWVGYTF,TGTGCCAGCAGCCTTAGCCAGTGGGTCGGCTACACCTTC
.,TRBV10-3,.,TRBJ1-5,CAISESGATEDQPQHF,TGTGCCATCAGTGAGTCCGGGGCGACGGAGGATCAGCCCCAGCATTTT
.,TRBV18,.,TRBJ1-4,CASSPWTAVNEKLFF,TGTGCCAGCTCACCGTGGACAGCCGTTAATGAAAAACTGTTTTTT
.,TRBV7-9,.,TRBJ1-1,CASSLGPTTEAFF,TGTGCCAGCAGCCTAGGACCGACCACTGAAGCTTTCTTT
.,TRBV10-1,.,TRBJ2-2,CASSGGAGELFF,TGCGCCAGCAGTGGGGGCGCGGGGGAGCTGTTTTTT
.,TRBV5-5,.,TRBJ1-2,CASSLPQFGYTF,TGTGCCAGCAGTCTTCCCCAGTTTGGCTACACCTTC
.,TRBV5-6,.,TRBJ2-1,CASSLAVFTEQFF,TGTGCCAGCAGCTTGGCCGTGTTTACCGAGCAGTTCTTC
TRBD2,TRBV6-5,.,TRBJ2-1,CASSYPGLAGGREQFF,TGTGCCAGCAGTTACCCCGGACTAGCGGGAGGGCGTGAGCAGTTCTTC
TRBD2,TRBV10-3,many,TRBJ2-7,CAISETGGSHEQYF,TGTGCCATCAGTGAGACGGGAGGGTCCCACGAGCAGTACTTC
TRBD1,TRBV4-1,.,TRBJ1-2,CASSHGRTGIYGYTF,TGCGCCAGCAGCCATGGACGGACAGGGATCTATGGCTACACCTTC
TRBD2,TRBV6-5,few,TRBJ2-2,CASSYRAGGSGELFF,TGTGCCAGCAGTTACCGAGCGGGAGGATCCGGGGAGCTGTTTTTT
.,TRBV6-4,.,TRBJ2-2,CASRLVPVGKDTGELFF,TGTGCCAGCAGATTGGTTCCGGTGGGAAAGGACACCGGGGAGCTGTTTTTT